This TCR beta chain was sequenced in a study of T cell changes during pregnancy in multiple sclerosis. From germline, CDR1 is MNHNY and CDR2 SVGAGI (reference sequence). The CDR3 consists of 16 residues. Trimming pared 7 bases from V and 4 bases from J, leaving 20 bases between. Sequencing was performed with immunoSEQ multiplex PCR; in TCRdb, only in-frame clones are kept and a portion is missing. The sample lists just over 35,000 clones; about 92% were seen once. In this sample, this clone turned up a few times. The chain carries TRBV6-6 and TRBJ1-5; maybe TRBD1 (6 bases). This TCR was sampled from a female donor in good health, enrolled as a control in a pregnancy study. Sequences were derived from CD4+ T cells from peripheral blood mononuclear cells, sampled after pregnancy. The CDR3 reads CASNALNDRSNQPQHF. Written as DNA, the CDR3 is TGTGCCAGCAATGCACTGAACGACAGGTCGAATCAGCCCCAGCATTTT.